This is a list of T cell receptor beta chains from one sample in a study of siplizumab effects on memory and regulatory T cells. TCRdb's copy holds only in-frame clones and misses some; the assay was immunoSEQ multiplex PCR. The sample yields some 100,000 clones, about 91% seen once. The sequenced sample consisted of Tregs sorted from blood. The receptors were gathered from a human donor in good health. The CDR3 runs from the conserved cysteine through the conserved F or W. D genes are given only for firm matches. Size is stated for part of the rows, as once, few or many counts, or as a class when the clone is expanded.

V gene	CDR3 length	J gene	D gene	clone size	CDR3 DNA	CDR3 protein
TRBV5-1	15	TRBJ2-3	NA	NA	TGCGCCAGCAGCTTGTACTTCGGGGACGCAGATACGCAGTATTTT	CASSLYFGDADTQYF
TRBV7-9	14	TRBJ2-1	TRBD1	NA	TGTGCCAGCAGCTCATGGACAGGGCGGAATGAGCAGTTCTTC	CASSSWTGRNEQFF
TRBV6-6	14	TRBJ1-2	TRBD1	NA	TGTGCCAGCAGTGGACCCGGGACAGGGTTTGGCTACACCTTC	CASSGPGTGFGYTF
TRBV29-1	14	TRBJ2-2	NA	NA	TGCAGCGTTCGCCAGGCTGAGAACACCGGGGAGCTGTTTTTT	CSVRQAENTGELFF
TRBV28	14	TRBJ1-5	NA	NA	TGTGCCAGCAGTTTAGTGGCGGGCCGTCAGCCCCAGCATTTT	CASSLVAGRQPQHF
TRBV14	14	TRBJ1-2	NA	few	TGTGCCAGCAGCCAAGTTCGTGCAGGGTCGAGCTACACCTTC	CASSQVRAGSSYTF
TRBV4-1	20	TRBJ2-3	TRBD1	NA	TGCGCCAGCAGCCAAGGAAGTCCGGGACAGGGAGGTTCGCGCACAGATACGCAGTATTTT	CASSQGSPGQGGSRTDTQYF
TRBV11-2	16	TRBJ2-3	TRBD2	NA	TGTGCCAGCAGCCTAGGGACTAGCACCAGCACAGATACGCAGTATTTT	CASSLGTSTSTDTQYF
TRBV19	13	TRBJ2-7	NA	few	TGTGCCAGTCGAACCGCCCTAGGCTACGAGCAGTACTTC	CASRTALGYEQYF
TRBV5-4	15	TRBJ2-7	NA	once	TGTGCCAGCAGCCAGGATAGGAAAGGTCCCTACGAGCAGTACTTC	CASSQDRKGPYEQYF
TRBV19	13	TRBJ2-7	NA	NA	TGTGCCACCAGAGACTGGGGGGACTACGAGCAGTACTTC	CATRDWGDYEQYF